This T cell receptor (beta chain) was profiled in a study of identical twins. Overall study findings and caveats: Beta clonotypes that were abundant in cord blood contained fewer insertions, a pattern absent from memory repertoires.

The germline gives CDR1 SGHRS, CDR2 YFSETQ. The CDR3 length is 20 residues. V gave up 4 bases and J gave up 1 base; unmatched junction bases: 21. Template switching introduced a universal primer site, and the cDNA bore unique molecular identifiers. In TCRdb, the 5' RACE reads were re-called with MiXCR into one record per CDR3 protein. The data show 400,000 to 600,000 distinct CDR3 sequences, approximately 20% seen once. Notes on this clonotype: Antigen specificity is unknown.

These sequences were also reported in another study, on yellow fever vaccine responses in identical twins. That publication notes: In identical twins, vaccine T cell responses appeared partly shared and partly individual.

The TCR sequence derives from a woman between 18 and 29 years old in good health. The chain joins TRBV5-1 to TRBJ2-3; 7 bases fit TRBD2. Sequencing was done on a sample of CD4+ T cells sorted from blood. Written as DNA, the CDR3 is TGCGCCAGCAGCCCAATGACTAGCCTTCTAACCTCAACTGGCACAGATACGCAGTATTTT. The encoded protein is CASSPMTSLLTSTGTDTQYF.